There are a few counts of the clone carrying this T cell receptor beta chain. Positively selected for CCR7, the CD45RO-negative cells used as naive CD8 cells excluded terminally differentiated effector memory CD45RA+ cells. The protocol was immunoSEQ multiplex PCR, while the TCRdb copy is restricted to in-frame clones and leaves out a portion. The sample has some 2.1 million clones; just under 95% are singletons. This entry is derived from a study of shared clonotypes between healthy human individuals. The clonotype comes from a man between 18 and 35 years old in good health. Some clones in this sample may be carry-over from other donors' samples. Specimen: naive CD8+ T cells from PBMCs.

CDR3 amino acids: CASSVELGRNTEAFF. The DNA for the CDR3 is TGTGCCAGCAGCGTAGAACTGGGTAGGAACACTGAAGCTTTCTTT. The chain is built from TRBV9 and TRBJ1-1; no clear D gene. The CDR3 totals 15 residues. Per the germline V gene, CDR1 is SGDLS and CDR2 is YYNGEE. Trimming took 0 bases from V and 1 from J, leaving 10 bases between them.